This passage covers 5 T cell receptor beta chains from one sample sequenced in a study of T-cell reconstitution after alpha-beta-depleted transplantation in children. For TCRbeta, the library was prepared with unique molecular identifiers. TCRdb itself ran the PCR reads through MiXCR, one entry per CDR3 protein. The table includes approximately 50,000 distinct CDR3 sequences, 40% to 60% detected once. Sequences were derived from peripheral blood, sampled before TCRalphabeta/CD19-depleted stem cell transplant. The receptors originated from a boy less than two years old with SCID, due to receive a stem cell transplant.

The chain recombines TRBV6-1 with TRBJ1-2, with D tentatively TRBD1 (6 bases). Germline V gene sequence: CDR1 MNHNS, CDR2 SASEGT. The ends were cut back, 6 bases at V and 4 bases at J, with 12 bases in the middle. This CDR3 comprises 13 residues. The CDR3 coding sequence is TGTGCCAGCAGCCTGGGGGCCGGCTATGGCTACACCTTC. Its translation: CASSLGAGYGYTF.

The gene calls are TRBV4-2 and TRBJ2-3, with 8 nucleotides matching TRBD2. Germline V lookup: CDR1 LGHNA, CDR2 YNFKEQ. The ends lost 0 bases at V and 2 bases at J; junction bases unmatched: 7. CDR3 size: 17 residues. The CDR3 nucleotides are TGTGCCAGCAGCCAAGACCCCCAGCGGGGGAACACAGATACGCAGTATTTT. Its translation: CASSQDPQRGNTDTQYF.

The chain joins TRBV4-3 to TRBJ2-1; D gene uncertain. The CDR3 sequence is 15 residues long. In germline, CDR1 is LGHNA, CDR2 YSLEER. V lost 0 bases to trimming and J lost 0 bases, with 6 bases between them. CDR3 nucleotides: TGCGCCAGCAGCCAAGATGAGAGCTCCTACAATGAGCAGTTCTTC. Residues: CASSQDESSYNEQFF.

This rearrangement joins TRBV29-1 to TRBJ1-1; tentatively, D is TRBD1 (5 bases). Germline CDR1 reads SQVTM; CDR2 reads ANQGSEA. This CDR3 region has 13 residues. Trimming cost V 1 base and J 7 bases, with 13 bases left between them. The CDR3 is CSVEGAAGYEAFF. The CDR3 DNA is TGCAGCGTTGAAGGGGCGGCAGGGTATGAAGCTTTCTTT.

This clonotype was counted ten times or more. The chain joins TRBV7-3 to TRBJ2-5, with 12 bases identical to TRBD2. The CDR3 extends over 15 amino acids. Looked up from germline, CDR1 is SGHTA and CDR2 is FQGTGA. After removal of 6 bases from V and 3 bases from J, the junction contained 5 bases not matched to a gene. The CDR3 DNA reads TGTGCCAGCAGACCCGCTAGCGGGGGGGAAGAGACCCAGTACTTC. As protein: CASRPASGGEETQYF.